The 6 T cell receptor beta chains below all came from one sample that was sequenced in a study of identical twins. TCRdb analysed the 5' RACE reads with MiXCR anew, one entry per CDR3 protein. This sample carries some 730,000 distinct CDR3 sequences, 15% to 20% of them seen once, and the ten largest clones take 10% to 15%. This same sample was also part of a study on T cells expressing NK-cell markers.

Material for sequencing was PBMCs. The receptors were gathered from a woman aged 18-29 years in good health.

This clonotype was observed a handful of times. The chain joins TRBV10-3 to TRBJ2-1; unclear D gene. This CDR3 spans 12 amino acids. Germline V gives CDR1 ENHRY, CDR2 SYGVKD. V dropped 4 bases and J dropped 8 bases, with 9 bases sitting between them. Here the CDR3 reads CAISAAGYEQFF. The CDR3 DNA reads TGTGCCATCAGTGCGGCAGGCTATGAGCAGTTCTTC.

The DNA of the CDR3 is TGCGCCAGCAGCCAATTCAGGGACCCTCCCTACGAGCAGTACTTC. Amino acid sequence: CASSQFRDPPYEQYF. This chain connects TRBV4-3 to TRBJ2-7; D may match TRBD1 or TRBD2 (5 bases each). Trimming left V 2 bases short and J 2 bases short, with 13 bases between. The CDR3 is 15 residues long. Germline V gene lookup returns CDR1 LGHNA and CDR2 YSLEER.

This chain uses TRBV7-9 with TRBJ2-7; D unresolved. V lost 1 base, J lost 4 bases, and 8 bases lay in between. This CDR3 comprises 13 residues. Germline lookup yields CDR1 SEHNR and CDR2 FQNEAQ (reference sequence). The CDR3 reads CASSLGQRYEQYF. The CDR3 DNA reads as TGTGCCAGCAGCTTAGGACAACGATACGAGCAGTACTTC.

The chain links TRBV5-5 to TRBJ2-6; 7 bases align to TRBD2. Per germline, CDR1 SGHKS and CDR2 YYEKEE (reference sequence). J gave up 0 bases and V 1 base, and 7 bases lay outside the gene matches. CDR3 length: 18 amino acids. This chain's CDR3 is CASSLKRGLRSGANVLTF. The CDR3, as DNA: TGTGCCAGCAGCTTGAAGCGGGGCCTTCGCTCTGGGGCCAACGTCCTGACTTTC.

The chain carries TRBV7-9 and TRBJ1-1; D is possibly TRBD1 (6 bases). This CDR3 region has 15 residues. Germline CDR1 and CDR2: SEHNR and FQNEAQ (reference sequence). V lost 4 bases to trimming and J lost 3 bases, with 15 bases between them. The CDR3 loop is CASSSLGGQDTEAFF. The CDR3 nucleotides read TGTGCCAGCAGCTCCCTTGGGGGCCAGGACACTGAAGCTTTCTTT.

This clonotype was counted many times. The chain employs TRBV20-1 and TRBJ1-1, with a tentative D call TRBD1 (5 bases). V shed 6 bases and J shed 3 bases, with 14 bases lying between them. Germline-derived CDR1 and CDR2 are DFQATT and SNEGSKA (reference sequence). This CDR3 comprises 13 residues. Here the CDR3 reads CSAVPLGDTEAFF. The CDR3 coding sequence is TGCAGTGCCGTCCCCCTAGGGGACACTGAAGCTTTCTTT.